The T cell receptor beta chain described here comes from a study of long-term antiretroviral therapy in people with HIV. Survey-level immunoSEQ v3.0 assays were run. TCRdb's copy holds only in-frame clones and misses some; the assay was immunoSEQ multiplex PCR. The repertoire holds 30,000 to 40,000 clones, with just under 95% as singletons. As regards this clone: The antigen is not known.

Study outcomes and limitations: CDR3 length ranges were narrower in HIV repertoires than in controls.

With 5 bases clipped from V and 3 bases from J, the junction kept 9 bases outside the gene matches. CDR1 SEHNR and CDR2 FQNEAQ come from the germline V gene (reference sequence). This CDR3 is built from 16 residues. The sequence was obtained from a woman aged 45-65 years with HIV. The chain joins TRBV7-9 to TRBJ2-3, with 9 bases matching TRBD1. Sequenced material: unsorted PBMCs, taken 4.1 years after starting antiretroviral therapy. CDR3 DNA sequence: TGTGCCAGCAGCCAATGGGGACAGGGTTCGACAGATACGCAGTATTTT. This encodes CASSQWGQGSTDTQYF.